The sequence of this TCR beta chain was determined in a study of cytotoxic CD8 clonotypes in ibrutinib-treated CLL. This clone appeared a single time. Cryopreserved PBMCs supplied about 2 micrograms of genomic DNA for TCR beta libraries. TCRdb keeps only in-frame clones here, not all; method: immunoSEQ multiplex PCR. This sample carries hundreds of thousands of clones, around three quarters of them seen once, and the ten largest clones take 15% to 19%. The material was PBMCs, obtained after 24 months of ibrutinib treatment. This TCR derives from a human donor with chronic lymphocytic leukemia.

DNA for the CDR3: TGTGCCAGCTCACCACCAGGGGTGGGAGGCAATCAGCCCCAGCATTTT. It is translated as CASSPPGVGGNQPQHF. The rearrangement joins TRBV18 to TRBJ1-5; D is possibly TRBD1 (5 bases). CDR1 KGHSH and CDR2 LQKENI come from the germline V gene. The CDR3 extends over 16 amino acids. The V end was cut by 0 bases, the J end by 2 bases, with 11 bases between.